What follows describes a single TCR beta chain. Antigen unknown. TCRdb analysed the 5' RACE reads with MiXCR anew, one entry per CDR3 protein. The repertoire holds 690,000 or so distinct CDR3 sequences, with around 8.6% as singletons. This sample is drawn from a study of identical twins. Study-wide results and caveats: Cord blood beta clonotypes that were abundant carried fewer insertions, and memory repertoires showed no such trend.

The same sample was also used in a study of yellow fever vaccine responses in identical twins. That work states: Reportedly, the response of twins' T cells to the vaccine seemed partly convergent, partly personalized.

The sequence came from a woman between 18 and 29 years old in good health. Sequencing input: PBMCs.

The CDR3 sequence is CASRVGSGIETQYF. The CDR3 nucleotides read TGTGCCAGCAGAGTCGGGAGCGGGATAGAGACCCAGTACTTC. J is TRBJ2-5 and V is TRBV27; 7 bases match TRBD2. This CDR3 contains 14 residues. From germline, CDR1 is MNHEY and CDR2 SMNVEV (reference sequence). Trimming took 6 bases from V and 4 from J; bases not matched to a gene: 8.